The rows below give T cell receptor beta chains drawn from one sample of a study of blood T cell repertoires in COVID-19. Only in-frame clones appear in the TCRdb table, and some are missing; sequencing was by immunoSEQ multiplex PCR. Of 150,000 to 200,000 clones listed, more than 70% are singletons. The sample was peripheral blood. The source of these receptors is a woman aged 70-85 years who had recovered from COVID-19. The CDR3 runs from the conserved cysteine through the conserved F or W. D genes are given only for firm matches. Only part of the rows carry a size: once, few, many, or a class if the clone is expanded.

j_gene: TRBJ2-1
abundance: NA
v_gene: TRBV5-1
d_gene: TRBD2
CDR3aa: CASSPVPGLAGGPREQFF
CDR3nt: TGCGCCAGCAGCCCGGTCCCGGGACTAGCGGGGGGGCCGCGGGAGCAGTTCTTC

j_gene: TRBJ2-1
abundance: once
v_gene: TRBV2
d_gene: NA
CDR3aa: CASSDNYVYNEQFF
CDR3nt: TGTGCCAGCAGTGACAACTACGTCTACAATGAGCAGTTCTTC

j_gene: TRBJ2-3
abundance: NA
v_gene: TRBV20-1
d_gene: NA
CDR3aa: CSARVGGPQYF
CDR3nt: TGCAGTGCTAGAGTAGGGGGTCCGCAGTATTTT

j_gene: TRBJ2-7
abundance: NA
v_gene: TRBV7-6
d_gene: TRBD1
CDR3aa: CASSLGGQPIYEQYF
CDR3nt: TGTGCCAGCAGCTTAGGGGGACAGCCGATCTACGAGCAGTACTTC

j_gene: TRBJ2-7
abundance: NA
v_gene: TRBV5-1
d_gene: TRBD2
CDR3aa: CASSRQPTSGHYSYEQYF
CDR3nt: TGCGCCAGCAGCCGTCAACCAACTAGCGGCCACTACTCCTACGAGCAGTACTTC

j_gene: TRBJ2-7
abundance: NA
v_gene: TRBV6-5
d_gene: TRBD2
CDR3aa: CASSYQRGNEQYF
CDR3nt: TGTGCCAGCAGTTACCAGCGGGGGAACGAGCAGTACTTC

j_gene: TRBJ1-2
abundance: NA
v_gene: TRBV5-1
d_gene: TRBD1
CDR3aa: CASSLRGTGGLINYGYTF
CDR3nt: TGCGCCAGCAGCTTGCGCGGGACAGGGGGGCTAATTAACTATGGCTACACCTTC

j_gene: TRBJ2-1
abundance: NA
v_gene: TRBV10-1
d_gene: TRBD2
CDR3aa: CASSESGGNGAGGPYSSYNEQFF
CDR3nt: TGCGCCAGCAGTGAGTCGGGGGGCAACGGGGCGGGAGGGCCTTACAGCTCCTACAATGAGCAGTTCTTC

j_gene: TRBJ1-2
abundance: NA
v_gene: TRBV27
d_gene: TRBD1
CDR3aa: CASSRDREVTGGYTF
CDR3nt: TGTGCCAGCAGCCGGGACAGGGAGGTAACTGGTGGCTACACCTTC

j_gene: TRBJ1-2
abundance: NA
v_gene: TRBV23-1
d_gene: NA
CDR3aa: CASSHSLPDYGYTF
CDR3nt: TGCGCCAGCAGTCATTCCCTCCCCGACTATGGCTACACCTTC

j_gene: TRBJ2-1
abundance: NA
v_gene: TRBV4-2
d_gene: TRBD2
CDR3aa: CASSPKGLAGGTSYNEQFF
CDR3nt: TGTGCCAGCAGCCCAAAGGGACTAGCGGGAGGGACTTCCTACAATGAGCAGTTCTTC

j_gene: TRBJ2-7
abundance: NA
v_gene: TRBV5-1
d_gene: NA
CDR3aa: CASSLRGSLRSKSYEQYF
CDR3nt: TGCGCCAGCAGCTTGAGAGGCAGCCTCCGGTCGAAGAGCTACGAGCAGTACTTC

j_gene: TRBJ1-2
abundance: many
v_gene: TRBV18
d_gene: NA
CDR3aa: CASSPNRDGYTF
CDR3nt: TGTGCCAGCTCACCTAACAGGGATGGCTACACCTTC

j_gene: TRBJ2-1
abundance: NA
v_gene: TRBV6-6
d_gene: TRBD2
CDR3aa: CASTTALAGAYNEQFF
CDR3nt: TGTGCCAGCACCACCGCCCTAGCGGGAGCCTACAATGAGCAGTTCTTC

j_gene: TRBJ2-3
abundance: NA
v_gene: TRBV30
d_gene: NA
CDR3aa: CAWSVLVPQYF
CDR3nt: TGTGCCTGGAGTGTACTTGTGCCGCAGTATTTT

j_gene: TRBJ2-1
abundance: NA
v_gene: TRBV6-4
d_gene: TRBD2
CDR3aa: CASRTSGRRWANEQFF
CDR3nt: TGTGCCAGCAGGACTAGCGGGAGACGTTGGGCCAATGAGCAGTTCTTC

j_gene: TRBJ2-2
abundance: few
v_gene: TRBV28
d_gene: NA
CDR3aa: CASLRAGAGELFF
CDR3nt: TGTGCCAGCCTTAGGGCGGGCGCCGGGGAGCTGTTTTTT

j_gene: TRBJ1-2
abundance: few
v_gene: TRBV20-1
d_gene: TRBD1
CDR3aa: CSATPDRETYF
CDR3nt: TGCAGTGCTACACCGGACAGGGAGACTTACTTC

j_gene: TRBJ2-7
abundance: NA
v_gene: TRBV2
d_gene: NA
CDR3aa: CASSSVGVYEQYF
CDR3nt: TGTGCCAGCAGCTCTGTCGGGGTGTACGAGCAGTACTTC

j_gene: TRBJ1-2
abundance: NA
v_gene: TRBV30
d_gene: NA
CDR3aa: CAFPAGAGGYGYTF
CDR3nt: TGTGCCTTCCCGGCTGGGGCCGGGGGCTATGGCTACACCTTC

j_gene: TRBJ2-3
abundance: NA
v_gene: TRBV7-3
d_gene: TRBD1
CDR3aa: CASSPGTGKVDTQYF
CDR3nt: TGTGCCAGCAGCCCGGGGACAGGGAAGGTAGATACGCAGTATTTT

j_gene: TRBJ2-7
abundance: NA
v_gene: TRBV5-1
d_gene: TRBD2
CDR3aa: CASSLLGGRGGPYEQYF
CDR3nt: TGCGCCAGCAGCTTGTTGGGCGGGAGGGGAGGCCCATACGAGCAGTACTTC

j_gene: TRBJ2-2
abundance: NA
v_gene: TRBV2
d_gene: NA
CDR3aa: CASSEGLGSGELFF
CDR3nt: TGTGCCAGCAGTGAGGGTCTCGGGTCCGGGGAGCTGTTTTTT

j_gene: TRBJ2-1
abundance: once
v_gene: TRBV5-1
d_gene: NA
CDR3aa: CASSLAGVSYNEQFF
CDR3nt: TGCGCCAGCAGCCTGGCCGGGGTCTCCTACAATGAGCAGTTCTTC

j_gene: TRBJ1-1
abundance: once
v_gene: TRBV5-1
d_gene: NA
CDR3aa: CASSLAGGAGAGTEAFF
CDR3nt: TGCGCCAGCAGCTTGGCGGGGGGCGCGGGTGCGGGCACTGAAGCTTTCTTT

j_gene: TRBJ2-1
abundance: NA
v_gene: TRBV27
d_gene: NA
CDR3aa: CASRGSSYNEQFF
CDR3nt: TGTGCCAGCCGGGGGAGCTCCTACAATGAGCAGTTCTTC

j_gene: TRBJ1-2
abundance: NA
v_gene: TRBV30
d_gene: NA
CDR3aa: CAWSLQTDYYGYTF
CDR3nt: TGTGCCTGGAGCCTACAGACAGACTACTATGGCTACACCTTC

j_gene: TRBJ1-6
abundance: few
v_gene: TRBV6-1
d_gene: TRBD1
CDR3aa: CASSEGGTASSPLHF
CDR3nt: TGTGCCAGCAGTGAAGGGGGGACAGCGTCTTCACCCCTCCACTTT

j_gene: TRBJ2-1
abundance: NA
v_gene: TRBV5-1
d_gene: TRBD2
CDR3aa: CASSFNLAGASDEQFF
CDR3nt: TGCGCCAGCAGCTTTAACCTAGCGGGAGCATCCGATGAGCAGTTCTTC